The 9 T cell receptor beta chains given below trace back to one sample, sequenced in a study of CD8+CD57+ T cells in acquired aplastic anemia. Genomic DNA was employed as the template in profiling TCR beta VDJ and CDR3. TCRdb ran MiXCR on the reads and lists one entry per CDR3 protein. The sample includes 160,000 or so distinct CDR3 sequences, around half of them seen just once. Selection for sequencing was limited to patients who had shown CD8+CD57+ cell expansion by flow cytometry. Material: sorted CD4+, CD8+, or CD8+CD57+ T cells (not recorded which) from PBMCs. The receptors come from a human donor with aplastic anemia.

This clonotype was detected ten times or more. V is TRBV5-6 and J is TRBJ1-6, with a weak D call TRBD1 (6 bases). The CDR3 contains 15 residues. Germline loops: CDR1 SGHDT, CDR2 YYEEEE. V gave up 4 bases and J gave up 5 bases, with 13 bases separating them. The CDR3 here is CASSPGGANNSPLHF. In nucleotides, the CDR3 is TGTGCCAGCAGCCCCGGGGGGGCCAATAATTCACCCCTCCACTTT. Full variable domain (remainder filled in from reference TRBV5-6 and TRBJ1-6): DAGVTQSPTHLIKTRGQQVTLRCSPKSGHDTVSWYQQALGQGPQFIFQYYEEEERQRGNFPDRFSGHQFPNYSSELNVNALLLGDSALYLCASSPGGANNSPLHFGNGTRLTVT.

Note on this clonotype: A read error may explain this, as a much larger clone is one base away. The V gene is TRBV3-1, the J gene TRBJ2-1; tentative D call: TRBD1 (5 bases). Germline lookup yields CDR1 LGHDT and CDR2 YNNKEL (reference sequence). The CDR3 runs 15 residues. V shed 5 bases and J shed 2 bases, with 13 bases lying between them. In nucleotides, the CDR3 is TGTGCCAGCAGCATAGAGGCAGGGACCTACAATGAGCAGTTCTTC. This gives the protein CASSIEAGTYNEQFF.

This chain links TRBV10-3 with TRBJ2-1, with TRBD2 matching over 12 bases. Germline V lookup: CDR1 ENHRY, CDR2 SYGVKD. With 9 bases clipped from V and 6 bases from J, the junction kept 6 bases outside the gene matches. The CDR3 sequence is 14 residues long. The CDR3 DNA reads as TGTGCCATAGGACTAGCGGGATCATTCAATGAGCAGTTCTTC. It is translated as CAIGLAGSFNEQFF.

This chain uses TRBV2 with TRBJ1-2, with D possibly TRBD1 on 5 matching bases. Germline CDR1 reads SNHLY; CDR2 reads FYNNEI. The germline V and J ends were trimmed by 6 bases and 8 bases, with 16 bases remaining between them. CDR3 size: 13 residues. The chain's CDR3 is CASRAGPGTGYTF. The CDR3 DNA sequence: TGTGCCAGCAGAGCGGGACCAGGGACGGGCTACACCTTC. The variable domain in full, completed from reference TRBV2 and TRBJ1-2, reads EPEVTQTPSHQVTQMGQEVILRCVPISNHLYFYWYRQILGQKVEFLVSFYNNEISEKSEIFDDQFSVERPDGSNFTLKIRSTKLEDSAMYFCASRAGPGTGYTFGSGTRLTVV.

This clonotype was recorded many times. V gene TRBV4-1 combines with J gene TRBJ2-5, with TRBD1 matching 7 bases. Germline CDR1 and CDR2: MGHRA and YSYEKL. Germline trimming cut 4 bases from V and 2 bases from J; bases unmatched to any gene: 10. The CDR3 extends over 16 amino acids. The DNA for the CDR3 is TGCGCCAGCAGCCTCCCCTGGGGACAGCCTCAAGAGACCCAGTACTTC. Translation: CASSLPWGQPQETQYF.

This clonotype has more than one count but fewer than ten. J is TRBJ2-5 and V is TRBV24-1; D gene unclear. V was pared by 3 bases and J by 5 bases, with 18 bases between. This CDR3 has 16 amino acids. The V gene's germline CDR1 is KGHDR and CDR2 SFDVKD. DNA of the CDR3: TGTGCCACCAGTGATCCGTCGTCGGGCAGGATCGAGACCCAGTACTTC. Translated: CATSDPSSGRIETQYF.

In its sample, this clonotype was seen many times. This sequence joins TRBV3-1 and TRBJ2-7, with D hard to call. Germline CDR1 reads LGHDT; CDR2 reads YNNKEL (reference sequence). The CDR3 contains 14 residues. V was cut by 2 bases and J by 3 bases, with 11 bases left in between. The CDR3 reads CASSQSDTVYEQYF. DNA for the CDR3: TGTGCCAGCAGCCAATCAGACACGGTCTACGAGCAGTACTTC.

This chain joins TRBV24-1 and TRBJ1-2; D is uncertain. There are 11 residues in the CDR3. Germline loops: CDR1 KGHDR, CDR2 SFDVKD. Between the trimmed V and J ends, which lost 12 bases and 3 bases, there was a span of 10 bases. In nucleotides, the CDR3 is TGTGCCGACGACGGATACTATGGCTACACCTTC. Amino acid sequence: CADDGYYGYTF.

This clonotype occurred many times. The chain employs TRBV20-1 and TRBJ2-1; D tentatively reads TRBD1 or TRBD2 (5 bases each). CDR1 DFQATT and CDR2 SNEGSKA come from the germline V gene (reference sequence). This CDR3 has 18 residues. Deletions cut 6 bases from V and 6 bases from J, with 30 bases between. The CDR3 DNA follows: TGCAGTGCCTGGGGGTTAAGCGCTAGCTTCGCATCTGGCAATGAGCAGTTCTTC. Translation: CSAWGLSASFASGNEQFF.